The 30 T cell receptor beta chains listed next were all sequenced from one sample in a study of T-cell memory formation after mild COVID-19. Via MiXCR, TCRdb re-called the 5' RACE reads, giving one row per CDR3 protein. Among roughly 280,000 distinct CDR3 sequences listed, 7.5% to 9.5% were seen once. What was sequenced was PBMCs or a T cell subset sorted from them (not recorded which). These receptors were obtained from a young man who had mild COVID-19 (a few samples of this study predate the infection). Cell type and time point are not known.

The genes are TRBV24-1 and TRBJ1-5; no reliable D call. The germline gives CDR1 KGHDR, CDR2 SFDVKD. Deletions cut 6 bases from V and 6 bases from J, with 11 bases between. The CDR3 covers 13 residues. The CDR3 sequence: CATSPGVAQPQHF. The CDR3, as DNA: TGTGCCACCAGTCCTGGGGTGGCTCAGCCCCAGCATTTT.

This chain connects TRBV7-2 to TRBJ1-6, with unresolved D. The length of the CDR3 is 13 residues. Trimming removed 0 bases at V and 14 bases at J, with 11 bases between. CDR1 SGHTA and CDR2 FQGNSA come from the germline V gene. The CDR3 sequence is CASSLAFPPALHF. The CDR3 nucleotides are TGTGCCAGCAGCTTAGCGTTCCCCCCGGCCCTCCACTTT.

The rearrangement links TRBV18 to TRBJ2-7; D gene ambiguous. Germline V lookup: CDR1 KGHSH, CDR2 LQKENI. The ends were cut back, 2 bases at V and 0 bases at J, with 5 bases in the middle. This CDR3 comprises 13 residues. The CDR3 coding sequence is TGTGCCAGCTCACCATCGAGCTCCTACGAGCAGTACGTC. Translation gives CASSPSSSYEQYV.

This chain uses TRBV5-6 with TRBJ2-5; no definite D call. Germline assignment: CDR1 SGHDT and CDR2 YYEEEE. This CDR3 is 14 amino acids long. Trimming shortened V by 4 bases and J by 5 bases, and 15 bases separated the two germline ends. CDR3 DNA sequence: TGTGCCAGCAGCGACCTGTCATCACCGGAGACCCAGTACTTC. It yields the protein CASSDLSSPETQYF.

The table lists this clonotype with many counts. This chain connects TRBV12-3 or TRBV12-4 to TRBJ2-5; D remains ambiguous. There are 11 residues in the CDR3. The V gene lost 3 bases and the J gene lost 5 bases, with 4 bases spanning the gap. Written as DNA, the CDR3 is TGTGCCAGCAGTTTCTACGAGACCCAGTACTTC. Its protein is CASSFYETQYF.

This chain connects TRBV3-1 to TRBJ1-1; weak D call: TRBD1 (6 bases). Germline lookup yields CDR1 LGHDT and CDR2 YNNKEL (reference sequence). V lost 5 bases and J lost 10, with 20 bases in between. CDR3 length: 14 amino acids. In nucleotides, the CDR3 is TGTGCCAGCAGCTCAACGGGAACAGGGCCCCCAGCTTTCTTT. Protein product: CASSSTGTGPPAFF.

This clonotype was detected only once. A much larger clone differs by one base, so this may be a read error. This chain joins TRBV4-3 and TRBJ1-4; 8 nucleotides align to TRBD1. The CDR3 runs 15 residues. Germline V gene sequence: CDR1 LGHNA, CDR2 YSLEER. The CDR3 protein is CASSQEVQGGRKLIF. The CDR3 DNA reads TGCGCCAGCAGCCAAGAAGTACAGGGGGGACGAAAACTGATTTTT.

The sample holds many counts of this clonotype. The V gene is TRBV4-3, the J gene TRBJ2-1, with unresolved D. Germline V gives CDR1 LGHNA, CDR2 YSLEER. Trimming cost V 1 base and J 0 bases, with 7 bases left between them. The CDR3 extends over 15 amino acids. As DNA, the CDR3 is TGCGCCAGCAGCCAAGGCACGAGCTCCTACAATGAGCAGTTCTTC. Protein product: CASSQGTSSYNEQFF.

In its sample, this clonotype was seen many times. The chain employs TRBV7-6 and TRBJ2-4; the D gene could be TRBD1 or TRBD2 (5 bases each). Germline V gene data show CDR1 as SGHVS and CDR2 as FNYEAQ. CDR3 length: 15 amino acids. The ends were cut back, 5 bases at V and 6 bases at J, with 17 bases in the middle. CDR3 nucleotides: TGTGCCAGCAGCCAAGGCGCCGGGGCAGGAAACATTCAGTACTTC. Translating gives CASSQGAGAGNIQYF.

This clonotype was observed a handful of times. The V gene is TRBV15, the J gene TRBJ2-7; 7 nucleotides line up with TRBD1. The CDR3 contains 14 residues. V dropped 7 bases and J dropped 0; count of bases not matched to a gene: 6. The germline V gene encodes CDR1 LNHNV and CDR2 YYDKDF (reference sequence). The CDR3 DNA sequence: TGTGCCACCACCCGGGACAGTTTCTCCTACGAGCAGTACTTC. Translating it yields CATTRDSFSYEQYF.

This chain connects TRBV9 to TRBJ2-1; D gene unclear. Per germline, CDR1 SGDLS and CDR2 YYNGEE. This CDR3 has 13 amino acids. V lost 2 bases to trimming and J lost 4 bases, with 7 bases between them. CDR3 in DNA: TGTGCCAGCAGCGTCCATGATTACAATGAGCAGTTCTTC. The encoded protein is CASSVHDYNEQFF. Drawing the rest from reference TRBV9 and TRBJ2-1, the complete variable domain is DSGVTQTPKHLITATGQRVTLRCSPRSGDLSVYWYQQSLDQGLQFLIQYYNGEERAKGNILERFSAQQFPDLHSELNLSSLELGDSALYFCASSVHDYNEQFFGPGTRLTVL.

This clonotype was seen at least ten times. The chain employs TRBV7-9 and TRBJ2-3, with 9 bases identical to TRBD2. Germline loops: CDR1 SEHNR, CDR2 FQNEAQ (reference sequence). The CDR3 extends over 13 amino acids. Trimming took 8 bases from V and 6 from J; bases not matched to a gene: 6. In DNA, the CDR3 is TGTGCCAGCGCCGGCGCGGGGGGGGATACGCAGTATTTT. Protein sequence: CASAGAGGDTQYF. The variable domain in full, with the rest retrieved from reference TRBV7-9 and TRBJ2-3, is DTGVSQNPRHKITKRGQNVTFRCDPISEHNRLYWYRQTLGQGPEFLTYFQNEAQLEKSRLLSDRFSAERPKGSFSTLEIQRTEQGDSAMYLCASAGAGGDTQYFGPGTRLTVL.

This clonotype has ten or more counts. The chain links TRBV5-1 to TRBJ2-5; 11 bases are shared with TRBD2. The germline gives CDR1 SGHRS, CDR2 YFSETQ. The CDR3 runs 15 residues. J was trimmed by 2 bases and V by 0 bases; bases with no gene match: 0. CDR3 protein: CASSLGLAGQETQYF. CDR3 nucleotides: TGCGCCAGCAGCTTGGGACTAGCGGGACAAGAGACCCAGTACTTC.

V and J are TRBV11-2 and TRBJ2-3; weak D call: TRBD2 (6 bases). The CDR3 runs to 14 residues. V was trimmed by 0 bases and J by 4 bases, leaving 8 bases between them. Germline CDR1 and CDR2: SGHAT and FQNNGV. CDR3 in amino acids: CASSLELASDTQYF. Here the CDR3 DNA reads TGTGCCAGCAGCTTAGAACTAGCTTCAGATACGCAGTATTTT. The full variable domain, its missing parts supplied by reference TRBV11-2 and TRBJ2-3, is EAGVAQSPRYKIIEKRQSVAFWCNPISGHATLYWYQQILGQGPKLLIQFQNNGVVDDSQLPKDRFSAERLKGVDSTLKIQPAKLEDSAVYLCASSLELASDTQYFGPGTRLTVL.

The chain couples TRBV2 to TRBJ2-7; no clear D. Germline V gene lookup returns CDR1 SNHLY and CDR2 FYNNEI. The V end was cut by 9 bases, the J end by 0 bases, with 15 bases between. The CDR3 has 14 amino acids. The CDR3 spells CASSSLTFSYEQYF. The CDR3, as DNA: TGTGCCAGTTCCTCCCTGACATTCTCCTACGAGCAGTACTTC.

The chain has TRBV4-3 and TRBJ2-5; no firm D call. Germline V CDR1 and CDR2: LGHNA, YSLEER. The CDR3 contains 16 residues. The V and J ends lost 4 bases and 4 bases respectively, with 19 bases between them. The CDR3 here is CASSRESSGKRETQYF. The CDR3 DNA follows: TGCGCCAGCAGCCGAGAATCATCAGGAAAACGAGAGACCCAGTACTTC.

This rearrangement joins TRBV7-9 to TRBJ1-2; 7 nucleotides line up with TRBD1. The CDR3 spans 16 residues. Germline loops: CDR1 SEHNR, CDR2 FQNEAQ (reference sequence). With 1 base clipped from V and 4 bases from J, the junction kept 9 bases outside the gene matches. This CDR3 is CASSLVNRGPTYGYTF. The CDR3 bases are TGTGCCAGCAGCTTAGTCAACAGGGGACCTACCTATGGCTACACCTTC.

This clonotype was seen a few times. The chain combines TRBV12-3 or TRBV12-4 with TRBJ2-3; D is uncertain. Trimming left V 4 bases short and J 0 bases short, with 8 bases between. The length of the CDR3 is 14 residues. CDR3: CASSSTESTDTQYF. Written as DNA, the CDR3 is TGTGCCAGCAGTTCCACAGAGAGCACAGATACGCAGTATTTT.

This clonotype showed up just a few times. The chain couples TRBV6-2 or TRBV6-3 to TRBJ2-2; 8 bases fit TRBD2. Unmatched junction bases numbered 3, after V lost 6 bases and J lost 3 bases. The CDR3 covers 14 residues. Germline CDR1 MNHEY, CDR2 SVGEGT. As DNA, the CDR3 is TGTGCCAGCAGCGGGGGGGGCCACACCGGGGAGCTGTTTTTT. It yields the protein CASSGGGHTGELFF.

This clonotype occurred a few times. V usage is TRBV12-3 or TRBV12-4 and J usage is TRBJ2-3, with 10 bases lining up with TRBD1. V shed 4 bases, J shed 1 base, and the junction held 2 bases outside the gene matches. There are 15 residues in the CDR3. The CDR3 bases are TGTGCCAGCAGTTCGGACAGGGGGGGCACAGATACGCAGTATTTT. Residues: CASSSDRGGTDTQYF.

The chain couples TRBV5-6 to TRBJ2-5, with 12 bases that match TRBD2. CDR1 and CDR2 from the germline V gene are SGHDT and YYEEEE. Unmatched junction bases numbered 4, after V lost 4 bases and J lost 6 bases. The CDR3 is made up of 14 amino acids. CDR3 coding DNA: TGTGCCAGCAGCACACTAGCGGGGGGCCAGACCCAGTACTTC. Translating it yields CASSTLAGGQTQYF.

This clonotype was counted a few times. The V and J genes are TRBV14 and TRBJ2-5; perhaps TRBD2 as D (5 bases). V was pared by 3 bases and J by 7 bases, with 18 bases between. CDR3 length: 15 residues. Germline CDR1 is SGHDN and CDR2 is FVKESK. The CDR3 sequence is CASSQAGLPGWTQYF. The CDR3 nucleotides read TGTGCCAGCAGCCAGGCTGGACTGCCTGGGTGGACCCAGTACTTC.

DNA for the CDR3: TGTGCCAGCAGAAGACAGTCCTTCCCCTACGAGCAGTACGTC. This encodes CASRRQSFPYEQYV. The rearrangement joins TRBV6-2 or TRBV6-3 to TRBJ2-7; a possible D gene is TRBD1 (5 bases). This CDR3 is built from 14 residues. Trimming took 6 bases from V and 2 from J, leaving 14 bases between them. The germline V gene encodes CDR1 MNHEY and CDR2 SVGEGT.

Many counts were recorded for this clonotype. In nucleotides, the CDR3 is TGTGCCAGCAGCTCCGGACTGACTAACACCGGGGAGCTGTTTTTT. This gives the protein CASSSGLTNTGELFF. V is TRBV5-6 and J is TRBJ2-2; the D gene is possibly TRBD2 (5 bases). Deletions cut 3 bases from V and 2 bases from J, with 11 bases between. This CDR3 is 15 amino acids long. The V gene's germline CDR1 is SGHDT and CDR2 YYEEEE.

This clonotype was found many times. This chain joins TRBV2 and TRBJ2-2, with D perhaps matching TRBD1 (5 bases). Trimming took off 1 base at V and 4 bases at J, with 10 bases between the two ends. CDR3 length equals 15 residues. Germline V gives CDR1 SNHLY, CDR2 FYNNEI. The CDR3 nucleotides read TGTGCCAGCAGTGAAGAGGGGTTGGGCACCGGGGAGCTGTTTTTT. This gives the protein CASSEEGLGTGELFF.

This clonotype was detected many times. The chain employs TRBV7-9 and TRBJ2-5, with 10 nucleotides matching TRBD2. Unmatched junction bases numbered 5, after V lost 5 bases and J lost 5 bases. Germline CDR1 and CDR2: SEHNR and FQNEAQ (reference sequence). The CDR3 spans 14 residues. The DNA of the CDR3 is TGTGCCAGCAGCCCAGCGGGGGGGCCGGAGACCCAGTACTTC. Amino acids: CASSPAGGPETQYF.

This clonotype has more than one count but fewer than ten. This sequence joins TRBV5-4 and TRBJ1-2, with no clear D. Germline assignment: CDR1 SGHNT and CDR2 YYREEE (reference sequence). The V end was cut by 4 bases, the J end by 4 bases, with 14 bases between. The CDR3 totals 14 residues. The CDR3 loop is CASSRPRERYGYTF. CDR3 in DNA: TGTGCCAGCAGCAGACCCCGGGAACGCTATGGCTACACCTTC.

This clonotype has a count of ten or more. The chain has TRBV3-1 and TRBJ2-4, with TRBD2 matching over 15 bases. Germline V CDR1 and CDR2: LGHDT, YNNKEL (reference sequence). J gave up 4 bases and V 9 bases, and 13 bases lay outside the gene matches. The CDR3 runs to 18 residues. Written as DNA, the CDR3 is TGTGCCAGTTCCGCCAGGACTAGCGGGGGGGCTCAAAAAAACATTCAGTACTTC. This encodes CASSARTSGGAQKNIQYF. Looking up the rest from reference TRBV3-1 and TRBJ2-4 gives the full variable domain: DTAVSQTPKYLVTQMGNDKSIKCEQNLGHDTMYWYKQDSKKFLKIMFSYNNKELIINETVPNRFSPKSPDKAHLNLHINSLELGDSAVYFCASSARTSGGAQKNIQYFGAGTRLSVL.

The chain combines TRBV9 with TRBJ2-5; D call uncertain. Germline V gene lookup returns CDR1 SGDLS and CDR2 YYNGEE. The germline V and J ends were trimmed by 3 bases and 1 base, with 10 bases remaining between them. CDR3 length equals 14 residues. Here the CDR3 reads CASSDGRLQETQYF. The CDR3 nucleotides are TGTGCCAGCAGCGACGGACGGCTCCAAGAGACCCAGTACTTC. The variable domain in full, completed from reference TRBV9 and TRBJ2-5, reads DSGVTQTPKHLITATGQRVTLRCSPRSGDLSVYWYQQSLDQGLQFLIQYYNGEERAKGNILERFSAQQFPDLHSELNLSSLELGDSALYFCASSDGRLQETQYFGPGTRLLVL.

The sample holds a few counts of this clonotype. The CDR3, as DNA: TGTGCCAGCAGACCGTGGACTAGCACAGATACGCAGTATTTT. It encodes CASRPWTSTDTQYF. This chain uses TRBV7-2 with TRBJ2-3; weak D call: TRBD2 (5 bases). The CDR3 spans 14 residues. The V gene's germline CDR1 is SGHTA and CDR2 FQGNSA. The V end was cut by 6 bases, the J end by 0 bases, with 10 bases between. Filled out from reference TRBV7-2 and TRBJ2-3, the complete variable domain reads GAGVSQSPSNKVTEKGKDVELRCDPISGHTALYWYRQSLGQGLEFLIYFQGNSAPDKSGLPSDRFSAERTGGSVSTLTIQRTQQEDSAVYLCASRPWTSTDTQYFGPGTRLTVL.